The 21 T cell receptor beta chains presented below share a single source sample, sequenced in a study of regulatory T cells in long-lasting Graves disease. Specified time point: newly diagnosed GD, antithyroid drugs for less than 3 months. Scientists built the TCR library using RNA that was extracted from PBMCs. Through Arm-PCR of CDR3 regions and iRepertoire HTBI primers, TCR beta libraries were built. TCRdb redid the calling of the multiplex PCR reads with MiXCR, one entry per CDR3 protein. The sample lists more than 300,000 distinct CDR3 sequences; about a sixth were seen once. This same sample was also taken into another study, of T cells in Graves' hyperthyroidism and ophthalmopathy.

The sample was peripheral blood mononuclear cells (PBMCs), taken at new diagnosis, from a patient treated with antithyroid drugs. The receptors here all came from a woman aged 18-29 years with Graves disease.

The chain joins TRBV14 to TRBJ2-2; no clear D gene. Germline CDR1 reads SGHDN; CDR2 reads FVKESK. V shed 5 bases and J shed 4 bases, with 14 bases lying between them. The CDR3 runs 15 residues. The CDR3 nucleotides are TGTGCCAGCAGCTTCACCCCGCCGGGCACCGGGGAGCTGTTTTTT. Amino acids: CASSFTPPGTGELFF.

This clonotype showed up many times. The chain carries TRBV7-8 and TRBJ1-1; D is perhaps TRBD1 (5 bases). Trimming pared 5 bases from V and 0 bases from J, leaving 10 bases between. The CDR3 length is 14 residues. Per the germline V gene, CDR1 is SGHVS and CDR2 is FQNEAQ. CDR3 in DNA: TGTGCCAGCAGCGCAGGGAGAGTGAACACTGAAGCTTTCTTT. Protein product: CASSAGRVNTEAFF.

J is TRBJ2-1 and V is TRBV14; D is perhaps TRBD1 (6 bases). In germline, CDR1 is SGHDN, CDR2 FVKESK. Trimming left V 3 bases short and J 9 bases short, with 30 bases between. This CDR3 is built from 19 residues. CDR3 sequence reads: CASSQTRDTHLFTSGEQFF. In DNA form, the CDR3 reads TGTGCCAGCAGCCAGACCCGGGACACTCACCTATTTACATCTGGTGAGCAGTTCTTC.

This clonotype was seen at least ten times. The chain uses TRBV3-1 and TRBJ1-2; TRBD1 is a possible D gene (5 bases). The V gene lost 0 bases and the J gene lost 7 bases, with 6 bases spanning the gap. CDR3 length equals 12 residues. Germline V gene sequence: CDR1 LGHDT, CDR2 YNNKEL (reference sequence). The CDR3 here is CASSQDRVGYTF. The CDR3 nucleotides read TGTGCCAGCAGCCAAGACAGGGTTGGCTACACCTTC.

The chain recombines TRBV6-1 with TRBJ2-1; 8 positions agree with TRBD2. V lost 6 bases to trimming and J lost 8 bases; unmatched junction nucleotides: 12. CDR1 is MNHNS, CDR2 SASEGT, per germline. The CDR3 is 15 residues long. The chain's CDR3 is CASRDRSGSFDEQFF. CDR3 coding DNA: TGTGCCAGCAGGGACCGGAGCGGGAGTTTCGATGAGCAGTTCTTC.

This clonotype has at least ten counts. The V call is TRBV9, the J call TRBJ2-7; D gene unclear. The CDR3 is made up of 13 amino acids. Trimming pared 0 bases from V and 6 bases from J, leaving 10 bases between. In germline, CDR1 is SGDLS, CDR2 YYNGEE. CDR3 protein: CASSVEGVAEQYF. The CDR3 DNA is TGTGCCAGCAGCGTAGAGGGTGTCGCCGAGCAGTACTTC.

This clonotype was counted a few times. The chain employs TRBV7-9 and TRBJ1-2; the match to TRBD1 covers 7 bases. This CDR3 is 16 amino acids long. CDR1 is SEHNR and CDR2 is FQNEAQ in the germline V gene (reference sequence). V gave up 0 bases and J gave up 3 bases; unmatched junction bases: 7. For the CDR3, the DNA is TGTGCCAGCAGCTTAGCGAGCGGCAGGGGGGACTATGGCTACACCTTC. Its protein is CASSLASGRGDYGYTF.

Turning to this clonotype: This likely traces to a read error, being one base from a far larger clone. Here the CDR3 reads CASSAPPGTTRCNEQFF. The CDR3 DNA is TGTGCCAGCAGTGCCCCCCCCGGGACTACACGCTGCAATGAGCAGTTCTTC. The rearrangement links TRBV2 to TRBJ2-3; 7 bases match TRBD2. The J call is doubtful: the DNA matches TRBJ2-1 better. Germline CDR1 SNHLY, CDR2 FYNNEI. There are 17 residues in the CDR3.

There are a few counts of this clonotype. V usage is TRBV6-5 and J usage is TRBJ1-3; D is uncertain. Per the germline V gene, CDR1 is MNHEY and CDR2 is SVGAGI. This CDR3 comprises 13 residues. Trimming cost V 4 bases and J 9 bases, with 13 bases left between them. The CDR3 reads CASSSRTGGTIYF. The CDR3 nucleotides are TGTGCCAGCAGTTCTCGGACCGGCGGCACCATATATTTT.

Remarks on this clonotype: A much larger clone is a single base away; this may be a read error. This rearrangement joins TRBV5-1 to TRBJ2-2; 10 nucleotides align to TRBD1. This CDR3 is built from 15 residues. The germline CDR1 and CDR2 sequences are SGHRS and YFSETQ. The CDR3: CASSGQGGNAGELFF. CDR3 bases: TGCGCCAGCAGCGGACAGGGGGGGAACGCCGGGGAGCTGTTTTTT.

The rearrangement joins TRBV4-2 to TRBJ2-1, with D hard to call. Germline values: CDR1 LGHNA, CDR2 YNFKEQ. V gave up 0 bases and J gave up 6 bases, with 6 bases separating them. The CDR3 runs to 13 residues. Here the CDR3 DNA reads TGTGCCAGCAGCCAAGACTGGGCCAATGAGCAGTTCTTC. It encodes CASSQDWANEQFF.

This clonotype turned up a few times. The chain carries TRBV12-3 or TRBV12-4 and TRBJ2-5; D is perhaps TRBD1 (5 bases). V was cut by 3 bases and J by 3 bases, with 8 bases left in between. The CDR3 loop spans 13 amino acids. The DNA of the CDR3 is TGTGCCAGCAGTTTGGAAGGGGAAGAGACCCAGTACTTC. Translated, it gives CASSLEGEETQYF.

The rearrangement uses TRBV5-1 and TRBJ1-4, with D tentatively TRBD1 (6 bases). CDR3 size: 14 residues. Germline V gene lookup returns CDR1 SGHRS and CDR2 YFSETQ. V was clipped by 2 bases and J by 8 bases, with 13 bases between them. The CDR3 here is CASSFFGGQEKLFF. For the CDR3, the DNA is TGCGCCAGCAGCTTTTTTGGCGGACAGGAAAAACTGTTTTTT.

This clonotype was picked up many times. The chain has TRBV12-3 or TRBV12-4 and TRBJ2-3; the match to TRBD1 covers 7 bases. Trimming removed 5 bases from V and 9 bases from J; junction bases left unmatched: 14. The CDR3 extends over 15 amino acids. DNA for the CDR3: TGTGCCAGCAGTCTCCGGGACAGACGGGGATTGACGCAGTATTTT. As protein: CASSLRDRRGLTQYF.

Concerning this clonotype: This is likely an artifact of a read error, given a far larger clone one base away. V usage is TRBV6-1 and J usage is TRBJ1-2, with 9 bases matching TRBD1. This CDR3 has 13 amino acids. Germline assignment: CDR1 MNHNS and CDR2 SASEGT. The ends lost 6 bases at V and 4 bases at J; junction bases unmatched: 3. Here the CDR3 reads CASSQTGGYGYTF. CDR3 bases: TGTGCCAGCAGCCAGACAGGGGGCTATGGCTACACCTTC.

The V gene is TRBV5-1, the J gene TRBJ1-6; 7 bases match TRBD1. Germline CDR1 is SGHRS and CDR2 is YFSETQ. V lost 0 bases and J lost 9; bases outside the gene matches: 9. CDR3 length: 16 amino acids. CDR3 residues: CASSLAGTAVRSPLHF. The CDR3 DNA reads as TGCGCCAGCAGCTTGGCCGGGACAGCGGTGCGTTCACCCCTCCACTTT.

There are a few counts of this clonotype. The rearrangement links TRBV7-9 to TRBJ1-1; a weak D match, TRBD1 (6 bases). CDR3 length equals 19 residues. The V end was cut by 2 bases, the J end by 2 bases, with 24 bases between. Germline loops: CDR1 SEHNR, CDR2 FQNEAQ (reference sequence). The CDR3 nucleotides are TGTGCCAGCAGCTTACACCAATTAGTCAACAGGGTACGAAACACTGAAGCTTTCTTT. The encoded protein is CASSLHQLVNRVRNTEAFF.

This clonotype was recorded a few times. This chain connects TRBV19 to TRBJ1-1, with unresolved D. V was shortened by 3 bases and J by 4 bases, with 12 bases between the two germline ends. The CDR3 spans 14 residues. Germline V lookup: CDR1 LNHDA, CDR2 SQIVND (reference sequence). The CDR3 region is CASSISFAPTEAFF. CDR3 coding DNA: TGTGCCAGTAGTATCAGTTTTGCTCCCACTGAAGCTTTCTTT.

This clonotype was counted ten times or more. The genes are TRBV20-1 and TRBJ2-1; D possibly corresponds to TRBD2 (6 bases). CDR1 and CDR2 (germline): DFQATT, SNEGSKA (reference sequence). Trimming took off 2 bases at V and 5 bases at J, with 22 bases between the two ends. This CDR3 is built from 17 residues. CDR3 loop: CSARFSAGYSRNNEQFF. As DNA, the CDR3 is TGCAGTGCTAGATTCTCGGCGGGGTACTCCAGGAACAATGAGCAGTTCTTC.

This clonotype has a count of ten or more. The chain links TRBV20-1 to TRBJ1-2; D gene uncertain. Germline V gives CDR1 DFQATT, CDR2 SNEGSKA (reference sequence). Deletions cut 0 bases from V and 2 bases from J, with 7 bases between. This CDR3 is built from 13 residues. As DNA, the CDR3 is TGCAGTGCTAGAGATGGCAGGAACTATGGCTACACCTTC. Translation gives CSARDGRNYGYTF.

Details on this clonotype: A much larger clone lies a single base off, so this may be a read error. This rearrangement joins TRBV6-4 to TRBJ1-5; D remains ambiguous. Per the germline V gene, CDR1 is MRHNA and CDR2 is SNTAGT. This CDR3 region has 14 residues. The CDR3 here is CAGSDDGSNQPQHF. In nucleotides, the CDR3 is TGTGCCGGCAGTGACGACGGTAGCAATCAGCCCCAGCATTTT.